Listed below are T cell receptor beta chains from one sample, sequenced in a study of T cell responses to AZD1222 COVID-19 vaccine. TCRdb's copy holds only in-frame clones and misses some; the assay was immunoSEQ multiplex PCR. In the table there are more than 140,000 clones, approximately 95% of which are singletons. This sample comprised peripheral blood, obtained on day 0 of MenACWY control vaccination. Receptors originate from an adult in good health. The conserved cysteine and the conserved F or W are not part of the CDR3 here. Clone sizes are given selectively: once, few, many, or a class where the clone is expanded.

clone size: -
V gene: TRBV10-3
CDR3 protein: AISQLNYGYT

clone size: -
V gene: TRBV7-6
CDR3 protein: ASSLGTGHSNEQY

clone size: -
V gene: TRBV5-1
CDR3 protein: ASSIGQGNTEAF

clone size: -
V gene: TRBV19
CDR3 protein: ASMTTATQPQH

clone size: -
V gene: TRBV4-2
CDR3 protein: ASSQDPDYGYT

clone size: -
V gene: TRBV5-8
CDR3 protein: ASSRLQGEDTEAF

clone size: -
V gene: TRBV28
CDR3 protein: ASSALWGGYT

clone size: -
V gene: TRBV5-1
CDR3 protein: ASSHRDNYGYT

clone size: -
V gene: TRBV12-3/TRBV12-4
CDR3 protein: ASSGSLISGYT

clone size: -
V gene: TRBV30
CDR3 protein: AWSDLRDRGNTDTQY

clone size: -
V gene: TRBV28
CDR3 protein: ASSLLLDNSPLH

clone size: -
V gene: TRBV12-3/TRBV12-4
CDR3 protein: ASSLGNQETQY

clone size: -
V gene: TRBV12-3/TRBV12-4
CDR3 protein: ASSEIGSQPQH

clone size: once
V gene: TRBV24-1
CDR3 protein: ATSDTGKGETGELF

clone size: -
V gene: TRBV3-1/TRBV3-2
CDR3 protein: ASSQGQGGSPLH

clone size: -
V gene: TRBV5-1
CDR3 protein: ASSFIWAGEIYNEQF

clone size: -
V gene: TRBV6-6
CDR3 protein: ASSYSPGQGRYEQY

clone size: -
V gene: TRBV2
CDR3 protein: ASRVRRGYGYT

clone size: -
V gene: TRBV29-1
CDR3 protein: SVRDQGRTEAF

clone size: -
V gene: TRBV5-4
CDR3 protein: ASSTDYEQY

clone size: -
V gene: TRBV5-4
CDR3 protein: ASSRGQGPLNTEAF

clone size: -
V gene: TRBV5-6
CDR3 protein: ASSFERTSGGFSYNEQF

clone size: -
V gene: TRBV5-4
CDR3 protein: ASSYDERETQY

clone size: -
V gene: TRBV7-9
CDR3 protein: ASSSRDSNQPQH

clone size: -
V gene: TRBV19
CDR3 protein: ASSSQRGSYEQY

clone size: -
V gene: TRBV5-1
CDR3 protein: ASRDREGTEAF

clone size: -
V gene: TRBV7-2
CDR3 protein: ASSPRPGLSYEQY

clone size: -
V gene: TRBV30
CDR3 protein: AFTRTMNTEAF

clone size: -
V gene: TRBV7-2
CDR3 protein: ASSLAYEAGYT

clone size: once
V gene: TRBV7-2
CDR3 protein: AITTGQGTEAF

clone size: -
V gene: TRBV10-3
CDR3 protein: AIREGKGYT

clone size: once
V gene: TRBV15
CDR3 protein: ATSSRDAEYEQF

clone size: -
V gene: TRBV7-9
CDR3 protein: ASCDSSKGPETQY

clone size: -
V gene: TRBV5-6
CDR3 protein: ASSFNGAGYNEQF

clone size: -
V gene: TRBV5-4
CDR3 protein: ASSSDMNTEAF

clone size: once
V gene: TRBV24-1
CDR3 protein: ATSDLGTNYGYT

clone size: -
V gene: TRBV27
CDR3 protein: ASMPGTGPENTIY

clone size: -
V gene: TRBV28
CDR3 protein: ASSLPTGNQPQH

clone size: once
V gene: TRBV28
CDR3 protein: ASSTGVGIY

clone size: -
V gene: TRBV10-1
CDR3 protein: ASSEYGGARLYNEQF

clone size: -
V gene: TRBV7-2
CDR3 protein: ASSQRQGTLNTEAF

clone size: -
V gene: TRBV29-1
CDR3 protein: SVGNRGTEAF

clone size: -
V gene: TRBV5-4
CDR3 protein: ASSPRDRVGYT

clone size: -
V gene: TRBV5-1
CDR3 protein: ASSLGDSGNTIY

clone size: -
V gene: TRBV5-6
CDR3 protein: ASSLGSSGEAF

clone size: few
V gene: TRBV5-1
CDR3 protein: ASSRDHYGYT

clone size: once
V gene: TRBV19
CDR3 protein: APKGAYSNQPQH

clone size: -
V gene: TRBV7-9
CDR3 protein: ASSLGWSGEKLF

clone size: -
V gene: TRBV7-9
CDR3 protein: ASSEGPHGGQPQH

clone size: -
V gene: TRBV12-5
CDR3 protein: ASGLVLAPPTSGLNTEAF

clone size: few
V gene: TRBV5-1
CDR3 protein: ASSLVGSDRGGSPLH

clone size: -
V gene: TRBV14
CDR3 protein: ASSPGLEVREQY

clone size: -
V gene: TRBV21-1
CDR3 protein: ASSVLRVYEQY

clone size: -
V gene: TRBV10-3
CDR3 protein: AISVYRGVNSEAF